The 30 T cell receptor beta chains given below trace back to one sample, sequenced in a study of shared clonotypes between healthy human individuals. Sequencing was performed with immunoSEQ multiplex PCR; in TCRdb, only in-frame clones are kept and a portion is missing. The data contain roughly 660,000 clones, about 90% of them singletons. Sequences were obtained from memory CD8+ T cells from PBMCs. Subset of the sample: CD45RO+ cells pooled with CCR7-negative TemRA cells. The origin of the receptors is a man between 18 and 35 years old in good health. Some clones in this sample may be carry-over from other donors' samples.

This chain joins TRBV7-3 and TRBJ2-1, with 8 bases aligning to TRBD1. This CDR3 is 12 amino acids long. Germline trimming cut 6 bases from V and 8 bases from J; bases unmatched to any gene: 3. Germline values: CDR1 SGHTA, CDR2 FQGTGA. In nucleotides, the CDR3 is TGTGCCAGCAGATTCAGGGGGCATGAGCAGTTCTTC. Translating it yields CASRFRGHEQFF.

This clone was recorded once. The chain combines TRBV9 with TRBJ1-2, with 10 bases fitting TRBD1. Trimming took 1 base from V and 1 from J; bases not matched to a gene: 7. The CDR3 totals 17 residues. The V gene's germline CDR1 is SGDLS and CDR2 YYNGEE. CDR3 amino acids: CASSVSPDRGHNYGYTF. CDR3 bases: TGTGCCAGCAGCGTATCCCCAGACAGGGGGCATAACTATGGCTACACCTTC.

The V and J genes are TRBV7-2 and TRBJ1-5; TRBD1 matches at 7 bases. This CDR3 spans 14 amino acids. Germline CDR1 is SGHTA and CDR2 is FQGNSA. V shed 5 bases and J 4 bases; nucleotides not matched to a gene: 5. CDR3 sequence reads: CASSLGTVNQPQHF. CDR3 sequence (DNA): TGTGCCAGCAGCCTGGGGACAGTTAATCAGCCCCAGCATTTT.

This clone was observed once. The CDR3 DNA sequence: TGTGCCAGCAGTAGGACAGGGATATATCAGCCCCAGCATTTT. Its translation: CASSRTGIYQPQHF. This rearrangement joins TRBV27 to TRBJ1-5, with 8 bases that match TRBD1. Germline V CDR1 and CDR2: MNHEY, SMNVEV (reference sequence). CDR3 length: 14 residues. V was pared by 5 bases and J by 5 bases, with 5 bases of the junction left unmatched.

The chain joins TRBV4-2 to TRBJ1-3; D gene ambiguous. Germline V gene data show CDR1 as LGHNA and CDR2 as YNFKEQ. The CDR3 totals 17 residues. V was cut by 3 bases and J by 0 bases, with 15 bases left in between. As DNA, the CDR3 is TGTGCCAGCAGCCACTCCGTCGGGCGGGACTCTGGAAACACCATATATTTT. Protein: CASSHSVGRDSGNTIYF.

This clone has a single count. This chain uses TRBV28 with TRBJ1-2, with D hard to call. The ends were cut back, 5 bases at V and 6 bases at J, with 16 bases in the middle. The CDR3 has 14 residues. Germline V gives CDR1 MDHEN, CDR2 SYDVKM. The CDR3 region has the DNA TGTGCCAGCAGTCCGAGGTCTTATTCAGATGGCTACACCTTC. Protein sequence: CASSPRSYSDGYTF.

The chain links TRBV19 to TRBJ2-1; D possibly corresponds to TRBD2 (5 bases). This CDR3 is built from 16 residues. V lost 3 bases and J 4 bases, leaving 16 bases between the germline ends. Germline V CDR1 and CDR2: LNHDA, SQIVND (reference sequence). The CDR3: CASSIIGVATYNEQFF. The CDR3 DNA sequence: TGTGCCAGTAGTATTATCGGGGTAGCCACTTACAATGAGCAGTTCTTC.

The chain recombines TRBV5-1 with TRBJ2-1; D is ambiguous. Trimming removed 5 bases at V and 5 bases at J, with 11 bases between. Germline CDR1 is SGHRS and CDR2 is YFSETQ. The CDR3 is made up of 13 amino acids. The CDR3 region is CASSTAVNNEQFF. The CDR3 nucleotides read TGCGCCAGCAGTACGGCCGTCAACAATGAGCAGTTCTTC.

This chain links TRBV7-2 with TRBJ2-1, with D unclear. The CDR3 spans 15 residues. Germline CDR1 reads SGHTA; CDR2 reads FQGNSA. Trimming took off 5 bases at V and 8 bases at J, with 19 bases between the two ends. This CDR3 reads CASSPPNGKIDEQFF. For the CDR3, the DNA is TGTGCCAGCAGCCCCCCGAATGGTAAGATCGATGAGCAGTTCTTC. The complete variable domain, with remaining parts taken from reference TRBV7-2 and TRBJ2-1, reads GAGVSQSPSNKVTEKGKDVELRCDPISGHTALYWYRQSLGQGLEFLIYFQGNSAPDKSGLPSDRFSAERTGGSVSTLTIQRTQQEDSAVYLCASSPPNGKIDEQFFGPGTRLTVL.

V and J are TRBV27 and TRBJ2-7, with D unclear. Trimming cost V 2 bases and J 3 bases, with 8 bases left between them. The CDR3 consists of 13 residues. CDR1 MNHEY and CDR2 SMNVEV come from the germline V gene (reference sequence). CDR3 DNA: TGTGCCAGCAGTTTAGACAAAAGCTACGAGCAGTACTTC. Its translation: CASSLDKSYEQYF.

This clone was recorded many times. The chain combines TRBV28 with TRBJ2-1; 8 bases agree with TRBD1. This CDR3 is 15 amino acids long. V gave up 6 bases and J gave up 4 bases; unmatched junction bases: 8. Germline CDR1 is MDHEN and CDR2 is SYDVKM. Written as DNA, the CDR3 is TGTGCCAGCAGGGGGGGCGGACAGGGTTACAATGAGCAGTTCTTC. It specifies CASRGGGQGYNEQFF.

This chain joins TRBV5-6 and TRBJ1-3; TRBD1 might be the D (5 bases). CDR3 length equals 17 residues. The V and J ends lost 0 bases and 0 bases respectively, with 13 bases between them. Looked up from germline, CDR1 is SGHDT and CDR2 is YYEEEE. The CDR3 spells CASSLALSGISGNTIYF. CDR3 DNA: TGTGCCAGCAGCTTGGCCTTATCAGGGATCTCTGGAAACACCATATATTTT.

This clone was detected a few times. J is TRBJ1-5 and V is TRBV5-1; D unresolved. This CDR3 has 13 residues. CDR1 and CDR2 (germline): SGHRS, YFSETQ. The V end lost 0 bases, the J end lost 4 bases, and 5 bases lay between the germline ends. CDR3 bases: TGCGCCAGCAGCTTGGAACAGAATCAGCCCCAGCATTTT. As protein: CASSLEQNQPQHF. The complete variable domain, with remaining parts taken from reference TRBV5-1 and TRBJ1-5, reads KAGVTQTPRYLIKTRGQQVTLSCSPISGHRSVSWYQQTPGQGLQFLFEYFSETQRNKGNFPGRFSGRQFSNSRSEMNVSTLELGDSALYLCASSLEQNQPQHFGDGTRLSIL.

Comments on this clone: Other nucleotide sequences from this sample produce the same CDR3. The chain is built from TRBV19 and TRBJ1-1; 8 nucleotides agree with TRBD1. The CDR3 extends over 15 amino acids. Germline CDR1 LNHDA, CDR2 SQIVND (reference sequence). V lost 3 bases and J lost 0; bases outside the gene matches: 3. This CDR3 reads CASSIPGGLNTEAFF. CDR3 coding DNA: TGTGCCAGTAGTATCCCAGGGGGCTTGAACACTGAAGCTTTCTTT.

This chain joins TRBV9 and TRBJ2-5; 7 bases align to TRBD2. From germline, CDR1 is SGDLS and CDR2 YYNGEE. The CDR3 sequence is 17 residues long. V dropped 1 base and J dropped 4; count of bases not matched to a gene: 13. Written as DNA, the CDR3 is TGTGCCAGCAGCGTATCTGGTTTGAGCGGGAAGGGAGAGACCCAGTACTTC. Its translation: CASSVSGLSGKGETQYF.

The chain combines TRBV28 with TRBJ2-3, with a possible D match to TRBD1 (6 bases). V was pared by 1 base and J by 2 bases, with 16 bases between. The CDR3 spans 17 residues. Germline V gene sequence: CDR1 MDHEN, CDR2 SYDVKM. The CDR3 nucleotides read TGTGCCAGCAGTTTATTAGACAGGAAGCCCGACACAGATACGCAGTATTTT. The encoded protein is CASSLLDRKPDTDTQYF.

The chain carries TRBV28 and TRBJ2-7; 14 nucleotides line up with TRBD2. With V trimmed by 6 bases and J by 5 bases, 3 bases remained unmatched. The CDR3 extends over 14 amino acids. The germline V gene encodes CDR1 MDHEN and CDR2 SYDVKM. The CDR3 DNA reads as TGTGCCAGCAGGGGACTAGCGGGAGACAACGAGCAGTACTTC. Translated: CASRGLAGDNEQYF.

The V and J genes are TRBV21-1 and TRBJ1-1; TRBD1 is taken as the D call from the table, unchecked against the DNA. TRBV21-1 is designated a pseudogene. The CDR3 runs 16 residues. CDR3: CASSIRDRKTNTEAFF. As DNA, the CDR3 is TGTGCCAGCAGCATCCGGGACAGGAAAACGAACACTGAAGCTTTCTTT.

The CDR3 loop is CAGQGVHEQYF. CDR3 bases: TGCGCCGGGCAGGGGGTCCACGAGCAGTACTTC. The rearrangement uses TRBV10-1 and TRBJ2-5; 7 bases are a match to TRBD1. The J call may be faulty, since TRBJ2-7 better matches the DNA end. This CDR3 spans 11 amino acids. Germline V lookup: CDR1 WNHNN, CDR2 SYGVQD (reference sequence).

The chain combines TRBV7-8 with TRBJ2-2; D could derive from TRBD1 or TRBD2 (5 bases each). This CDR3 has 13 residues. Germline loops: CDR1 SGHVS, CDR2 FQNEAQ. V lost 0 bases and J 7 bases, leaving 6 bases between the germline ends. The CDR3 coding sequence is TGTGCCAGCAGCTTAGCGAGGGGCGGGGAGCTGTTTTTT. Translated, it gives CASSLARGGELFF.

CDR3: CASSASGTHYNEQFF. The CDR3 DNA reads TGTGCCAGCAGCGCTAGCGGGACGCACTACAATGAGCAGTTCTTC. The rearrangement joins TRBV9 to TRBJ2-1, with 9 bases matching TRBD2. V shed 3 bases, J shed 3 bases, and the junction held 4 bases outside the gene matches. CDR1 and CDR2 from the germline V gene are SGDLS and YYNGEE. CDR3 size: 15 residues.

This chain joins TRBV19 and TRBJ1-2; D call uncertain. CDR1 is LNHDA and CDR2 is SQIVND in the germline V gene (reference sequence). There are 13 residues in the CDR3. Deletions cut 5 bases from V and 3 bases from J, with 10 bases between. CDR3 sequence (DNA): TGTGCCAGTAGTTCCGGGTTGTACTATGGCTACACCTTC. Encoded protein: CASSSGLYYGYTF.

The genes are TRBV9 and TRBJ2-1; weak D call: TRBD1 (5 bases). The CDR3 is 12 amino acids. Germline V gene lookup returns CDR1 SGDLS and CDR2 YYNGEE. V lost 0 bases and J lost 8, with 6 bases in between. Here the CDR3 DNA reads TGTGCCAGCAGCGTAGAGGGGCATGAGCAGTTCTTC. Protein sequence: CASSVEGHEQFF.

The chain recombines TRBV27 with TRBJ2-2; a possible D gene is TRBD1 (6 bases). The CDR3 is made up of 14 amino acids. Deletions cut 6 bases from V and 6 bases from J, with 14 bases between. Germline V CDR1 and CDR2: MNHEY, SMNVEV (reference sequence). CDR3 loop: CASSHTGKAGELFF. The CDR3 nucleotides are TGTGCCAGCAGCCACACAGGGAAAGCCGGGGAGCTGTTTTTT.

The J gene is TRBJ2-7, the V gene TRBV29-1; a weak D match, TRBD1 (6 bases). The CDR3 is made up of 12 amino acids. CDR1 and CDR2 from the germline V gene are SQVTM and ANQGSEA. Trimming took off 7 bases at V and 3 bases at J, with 13 bases between the two ends. CDR3 nucleotides: TGCAGCGCGACGACAGGTCGCTACGAGCAGTACTTC. Amino acids: CSATTGRYEQYF.

With respect to this clone: Other DNA sequences in the sample encode the same CDR3. J is TRBJ2-1 and V is TRBV11-3; no reliable D call. The CDR3 has 14 residues. Per the germline V gene, CDR1 is SGHNT and CDR2 is YENEEA. The V end was cut by 3 bases, the J end by 2 bases, with 8 bases between. CDR3 nucleotides: TGTGCCAGCAGCTTCTCGGGTCCCTACAATGAGCAGTTCTTC. It translates to CASSFSGPYNEQFF.

The count of this clone is one. The rearrangement joins TRBV5-8 to TRBJ1-3; D not resolved. Per germline, CDR1 SGHTS and CDR2 YDEGEE. V was trimmed by 3 bases and J by 2 bases, leaving 6 bases between them. This CDR3 is 13 amino acids long. CDR3 DNA: TGTGCCAGCAGCTCGACCCCTGGAAACACCATATATTTT. Translation gives CASSSTPGNTIYF.

This chain connects TRBV27 to TRBJ2-7; D call uncertain. Germline V gene sequence: CDR1 MNHEY, CDR2 SMNVEV (reference sequence). Trimming removed 5 bases at V and 5 bases at J, with 10 bases between. This CDR3 has 12 amino acids. The CDR3 sequence: CASSPNPHEQYF. CDR3 nucleotide sequence: TGTGCCAGCAGTCCAAACCCCCACGAGCAGTACTTC.

The rearrangement links TRBV5-6 to TRBJ1-1, with D possibly being TRBD1 (6 bases). The V gene's germline CDR1 is SGHDT and CDR2 YYEEEE. Trimming shortened V by 4 bases and J by 1 base, and 11 bases separated the two germline ends. This CDR3 spans 14 amino acids. Written as DNA, the CDR3 is TGTGCCAGCAGCACAGGGACCGAGAACACTGAAGCTTTCTTT. This gives the protein CASSTGTENTEAFF.

The CDR3 nucleotides are TGTGCCAGCAGGCGGGAAGGCGACACAGGTCAAAATCAGCCCCAGCATTTT. Its protein is CASRREGDTGQNQPQHF. The V call is TRBV28, the J call TRBJ1-5, with D possibly matching TRBD1 (5 bases). The CDR3 is made up of 17 amino acids. Germline V gene lookup returns CDR1 MDHEN and CDR2 SYDVKM. Between the trimmed V and J ends, which lost 6 bases and 4 bases, there was a span of 22 bases. The whole variable domain, remainder taken from reference TRBV28 and TRBJ1-5, is DVKVTQSSRYLVKRTGEKVFLECVQDMDHENMFWYRQDPGLGLRLIYFSYDVKMKEKGDIPEGYSVSREKKERFSLILESASTNQTSMYLCASRREGDTGQNQPQHFGDGTRLSIL.